Shown below are 3 T cell receptor beta chains from a single sample sequenced in a study of somatic mutations in cytotoxic T cells in rheumatoid arthritis. Clones were sequenced by immunoSEQ multiplex PCR, and TCRdb holds only the in-frame ones, with some missing. The sample holds around 6,000 clones, approximately 80% seen once. Sequences were obtained from CD8+ T cells sorted from blood. The receptors here all came from an adult with rheumatoid arthritis.

The rearrangement links TRBV6-4 to TRBJ1-4, with TRBD1 identical over 9 bases. This CDR3 has 14 amino acids. Germline lookup yields CDR1 MRHNA and CDR2 SNTAGT. Unmatched junction bases numbered 2, after V lost 5 bases and J lost 4 bases. CDR3 DNA: TGTGCCAGCAGTCCGGGACAGGGTAATGAAAAACTGTTTTTT. Residues: CASSPGQGNEKLFF.

This clone was counted a few times. The rearrangement links TRBV7-9 to TRBJ2-7; unclear D gene. Between the trimmed V and J ends, which lost 4 bases and 2 bases, there was a span of 12 bases. The CDR3 is 14 amino acids. CDR1 SEHNR and CDR2 FQNEAQ come from the germline V gene (reference sequence). CDR3: CASSSRSLPYEQYF. Written as DNA, the CDR3 is TGTGCCAGCAGCTCCAGATCGCTTCCCTACGAGCAGTACTTC.

The chain uses TRBV27 and TRBJ2-7; TRBD1 is a possible D gene (6 bases). Trimming removed 5 bases from V and 2 bases from J, with 10 bases in between. Looked up from germline, CDR1 is MNHEY and CDR2 is SMNVEV (reference sequence). The CDR3 runs to 13 residues. The DNA of the CDR3 is TGTGCCAGCAGTGGGGGCAGTACCTACGAGCAGTACTTC. As protein: CASSGGSTYEQYF.